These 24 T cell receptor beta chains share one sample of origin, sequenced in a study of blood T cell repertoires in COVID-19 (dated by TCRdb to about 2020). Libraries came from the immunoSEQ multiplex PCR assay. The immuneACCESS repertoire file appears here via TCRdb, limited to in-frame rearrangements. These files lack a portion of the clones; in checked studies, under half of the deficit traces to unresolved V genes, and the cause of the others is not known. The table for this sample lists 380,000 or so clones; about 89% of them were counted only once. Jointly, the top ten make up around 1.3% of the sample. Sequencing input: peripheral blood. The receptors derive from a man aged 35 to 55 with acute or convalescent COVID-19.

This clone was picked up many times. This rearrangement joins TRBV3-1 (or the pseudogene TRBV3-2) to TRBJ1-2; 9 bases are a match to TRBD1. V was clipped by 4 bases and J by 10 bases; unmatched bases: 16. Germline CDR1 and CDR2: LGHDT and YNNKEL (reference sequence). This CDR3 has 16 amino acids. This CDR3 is CASSPVIGQGSPLYTF. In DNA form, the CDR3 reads TGTGCCAGCAGCCCGGTGATCGGACAGGGGTCCCCTCTCTACACCTTC.

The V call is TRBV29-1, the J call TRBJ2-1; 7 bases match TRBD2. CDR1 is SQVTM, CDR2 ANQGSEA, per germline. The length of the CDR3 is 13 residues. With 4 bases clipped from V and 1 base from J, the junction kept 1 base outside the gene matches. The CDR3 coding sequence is TGCAGCGTTGTCGGGGGGTCCTACAATGAGCAGTTCTTC. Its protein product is CSVVGGSYNEQFF.

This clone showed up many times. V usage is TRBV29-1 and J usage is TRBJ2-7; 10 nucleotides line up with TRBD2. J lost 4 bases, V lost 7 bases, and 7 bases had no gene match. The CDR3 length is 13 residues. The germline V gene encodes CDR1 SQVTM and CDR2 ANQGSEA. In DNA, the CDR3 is TGCAGCGCTAGACTAGCGGGCCTTTACGAGCAGTACTTC. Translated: CSARLAGLYEQYF.

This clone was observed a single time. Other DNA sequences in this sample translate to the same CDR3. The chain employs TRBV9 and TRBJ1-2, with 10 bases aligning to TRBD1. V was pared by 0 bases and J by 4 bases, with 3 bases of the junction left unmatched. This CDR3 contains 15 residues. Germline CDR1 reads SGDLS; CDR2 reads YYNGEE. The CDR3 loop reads CASSVGQGAGYGYTF. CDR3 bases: TGTGCCAGCAGCGTAGGACAGGGGGCAGGCTATGGCTACACCTTC.

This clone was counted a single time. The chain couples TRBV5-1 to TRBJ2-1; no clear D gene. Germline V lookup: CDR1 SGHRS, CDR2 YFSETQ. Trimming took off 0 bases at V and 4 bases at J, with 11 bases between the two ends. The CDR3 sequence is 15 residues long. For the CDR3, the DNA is TGCGCCAGCAGCTTGGGCCTAGTTGCTTACAATGAGCAGTTCTTC. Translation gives CASSLGLVAYNEQFF.

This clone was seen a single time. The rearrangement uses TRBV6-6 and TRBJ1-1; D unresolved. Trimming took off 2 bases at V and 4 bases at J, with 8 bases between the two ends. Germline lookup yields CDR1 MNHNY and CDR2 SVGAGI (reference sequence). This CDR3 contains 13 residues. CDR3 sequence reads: CASSYAGSTEAFF. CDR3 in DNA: TGTGCCAGCAGTTACGCTGGGAGCACTGAAGCTTTCTTT.

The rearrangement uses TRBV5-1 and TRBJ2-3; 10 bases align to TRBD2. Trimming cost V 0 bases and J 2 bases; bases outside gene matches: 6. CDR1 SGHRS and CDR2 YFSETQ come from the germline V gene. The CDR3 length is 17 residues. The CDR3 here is CASSLAGLARPTDTQYF. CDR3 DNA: TGCGCCAGCAGCTTGGCGGGACTAGCGAGACCCACAGATACGCAGTATTTT. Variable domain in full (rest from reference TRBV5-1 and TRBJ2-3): KAGVTQTPRYLIKTRGQQVTLSCSPISGHRSVSWYQQTPGQGLQFLFEYFSETQRNKGNFPGRFSGRQFSNSRSEMNVSTLELGDSALYLCASSLAGLARPTDTQYFGPGTRLTVL.

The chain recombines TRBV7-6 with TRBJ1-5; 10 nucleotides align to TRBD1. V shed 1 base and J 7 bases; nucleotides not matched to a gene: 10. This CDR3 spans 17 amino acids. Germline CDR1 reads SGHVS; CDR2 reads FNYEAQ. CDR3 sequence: CASSLERTGGIWQPQHF. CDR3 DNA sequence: TGTGCCAGCAGCTTAGAAAGGACAGGGGGAATATGGCAGCCCCAGCATTTT.

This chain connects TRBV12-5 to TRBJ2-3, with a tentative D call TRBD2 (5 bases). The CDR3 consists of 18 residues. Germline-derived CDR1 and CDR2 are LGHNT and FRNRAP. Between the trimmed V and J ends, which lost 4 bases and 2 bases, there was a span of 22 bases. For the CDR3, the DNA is TGTGCTAGTGGTTCATTGCTAGGGCAGCTAGCCTTCACAGATACGCAGTATTTT. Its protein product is CASGSLLGQLAFTDTQYF.

CDR3 amino acids: CASSTAGLSNQPQHF. The CDR3 region has the DNA TGCGCCAGCAGCACGGCAGGGTTGAGCAATCAGCCCCAGCATTTT. The rearrangement links TRBV5-1 to TRBJ1-5; tentatively, D is TRBD1 (5 bases). CDR1 is SGHRS and CDR2 is YFSETQ in the germline V gene. There are 15 residues in the CDR3. Trimming stripped 4 bases from V and 1 base from J, with 12 bases between.

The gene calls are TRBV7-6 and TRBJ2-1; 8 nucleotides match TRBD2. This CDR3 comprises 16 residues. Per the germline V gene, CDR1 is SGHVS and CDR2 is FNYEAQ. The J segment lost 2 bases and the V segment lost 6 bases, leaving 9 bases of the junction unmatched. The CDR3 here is CASSYQPGLAYNEQFF. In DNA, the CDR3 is TGTGCCAGCAGTTATCAACCGGGACTAGCCTACAATGAGCAGTTCTTC.

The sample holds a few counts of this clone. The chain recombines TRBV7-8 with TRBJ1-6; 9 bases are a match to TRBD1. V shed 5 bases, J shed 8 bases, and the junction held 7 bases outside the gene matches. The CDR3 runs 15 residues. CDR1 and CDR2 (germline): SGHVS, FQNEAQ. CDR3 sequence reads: CASSPDRGGDSPLHF. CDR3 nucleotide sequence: TGTGCCAGCAGCCCGGACAGGGGTGGGGATTCACCCCTCCACTTT.

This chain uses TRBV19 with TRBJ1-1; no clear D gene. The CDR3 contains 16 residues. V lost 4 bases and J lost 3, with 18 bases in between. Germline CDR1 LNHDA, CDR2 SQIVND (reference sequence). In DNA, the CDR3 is TGTGCCAGTAGTAGCCTAGTCGTGGCGGTGGACACTGAAGCTTTCTTT. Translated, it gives CASSSLVVAVDTEAFF.

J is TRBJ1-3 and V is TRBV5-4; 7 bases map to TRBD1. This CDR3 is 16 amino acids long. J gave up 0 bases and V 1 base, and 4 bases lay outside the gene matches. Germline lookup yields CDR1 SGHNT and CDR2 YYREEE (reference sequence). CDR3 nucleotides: TGTGCCAGCAGCTTGTCGGCAGGGGGCTCTGGAAACACCATATATTTT. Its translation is CASSLSAGGSGNTIYF. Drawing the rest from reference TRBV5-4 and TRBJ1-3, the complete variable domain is ETGVTQSPTHLIKTRGQQVTLRCSSQSGHNTVSWYQQALGQGPQFIFQYYREEENGRGNFPPRFSGLQFPNYSSELNVNALELDDSALYLCASSLSAGGSGNTIYFGEGSWLTVV.

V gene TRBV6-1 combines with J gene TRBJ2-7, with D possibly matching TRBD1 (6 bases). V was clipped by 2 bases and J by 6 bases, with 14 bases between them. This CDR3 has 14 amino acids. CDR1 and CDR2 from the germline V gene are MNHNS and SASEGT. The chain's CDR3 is CASSESQGRFEQYF. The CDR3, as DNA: TGTGCCAGCAGTGAAAGTCAGGGGAGATTCGAGCAGTACTTC.

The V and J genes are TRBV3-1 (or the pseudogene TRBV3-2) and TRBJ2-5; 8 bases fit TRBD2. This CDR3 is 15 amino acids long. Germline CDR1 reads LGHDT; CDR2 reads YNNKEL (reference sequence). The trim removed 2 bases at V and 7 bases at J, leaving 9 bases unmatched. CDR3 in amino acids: CASSQLAGRLGTQYF. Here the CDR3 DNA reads TGTGCCAGCAGCCAACTAGCGGGTCGTCTGGGGACCCAGTACTTC.

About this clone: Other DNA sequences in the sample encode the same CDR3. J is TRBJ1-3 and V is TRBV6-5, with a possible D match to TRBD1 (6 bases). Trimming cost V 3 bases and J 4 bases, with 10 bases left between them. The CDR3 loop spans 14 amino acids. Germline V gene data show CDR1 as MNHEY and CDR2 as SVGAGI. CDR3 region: CASSYTGTGNTIYF. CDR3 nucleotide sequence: TGTGCCAGCAGTTATACAGGGACAGGAAACACCATATATTTT.

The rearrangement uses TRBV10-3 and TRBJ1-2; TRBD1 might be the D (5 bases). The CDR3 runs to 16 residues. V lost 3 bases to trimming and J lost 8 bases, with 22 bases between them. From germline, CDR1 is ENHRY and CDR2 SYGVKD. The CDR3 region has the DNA TGTGCCATCAGTGAAATAGGCCTCAGGGTCCCTCACGGCTACACCTTC. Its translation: CAISEIGLRVPHGYTF.

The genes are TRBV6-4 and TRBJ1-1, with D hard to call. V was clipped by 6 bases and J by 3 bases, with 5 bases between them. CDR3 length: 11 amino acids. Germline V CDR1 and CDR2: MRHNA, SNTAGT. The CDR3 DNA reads TGTGCCAGCAGAGCTTACACTGAAGCTTTCTTT. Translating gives CASRAYTEAFF.

CDR3 loop: CASRPGGLNEQFF. CDR3 DNA: TGTGCCAGCAGACCAGGGGGCCTCAATGAGCAGTTCTTC. The chain recombines TRBV11-2 with TRBJ2-1; 8 bases match TRBD1. CDR1 and CDR2 from the germline V gene are SGHAT and FQNNGV. Trimming removed 6 bases from V and 6 bases from J; junction bases left unmatched: 4. CDR3 length: 13 residues.

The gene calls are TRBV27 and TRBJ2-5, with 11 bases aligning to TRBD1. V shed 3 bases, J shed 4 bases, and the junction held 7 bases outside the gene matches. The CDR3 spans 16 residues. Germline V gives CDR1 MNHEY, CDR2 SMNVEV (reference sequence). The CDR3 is CASSFAGQGAGETQYF. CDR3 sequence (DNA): TGTGCCAGCAGTTTTGCCGGACAGGGGGCGGGAGAGACCCAGTACTTC.

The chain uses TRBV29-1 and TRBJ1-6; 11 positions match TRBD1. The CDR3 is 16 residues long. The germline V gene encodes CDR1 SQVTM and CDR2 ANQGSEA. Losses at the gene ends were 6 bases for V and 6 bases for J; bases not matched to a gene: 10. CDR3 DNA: TGCAGCGTGTCCCAGGACGGGACAGGGGGTAATTCACCCCTCCACTTT. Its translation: CSVSQDGTGGNSPLHF.

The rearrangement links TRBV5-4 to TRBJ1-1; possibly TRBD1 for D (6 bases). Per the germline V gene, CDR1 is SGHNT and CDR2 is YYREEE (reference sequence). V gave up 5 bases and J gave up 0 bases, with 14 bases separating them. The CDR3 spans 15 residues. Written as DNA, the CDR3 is TGTGCCAGCAGAAACAGGGTTGGTTTGAACACTGAAGCTTTCTTT. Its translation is CASRNRVGLNTEAFF.

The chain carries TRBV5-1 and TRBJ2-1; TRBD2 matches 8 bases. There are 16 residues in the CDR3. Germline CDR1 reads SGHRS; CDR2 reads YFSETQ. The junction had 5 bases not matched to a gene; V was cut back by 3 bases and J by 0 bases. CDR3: CASSSREGSSYNEQFF. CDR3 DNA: TGCGCCAGCAGCTCCCGGGAGGGCAGCTCCTACAATGAGCAGTTCTTC.